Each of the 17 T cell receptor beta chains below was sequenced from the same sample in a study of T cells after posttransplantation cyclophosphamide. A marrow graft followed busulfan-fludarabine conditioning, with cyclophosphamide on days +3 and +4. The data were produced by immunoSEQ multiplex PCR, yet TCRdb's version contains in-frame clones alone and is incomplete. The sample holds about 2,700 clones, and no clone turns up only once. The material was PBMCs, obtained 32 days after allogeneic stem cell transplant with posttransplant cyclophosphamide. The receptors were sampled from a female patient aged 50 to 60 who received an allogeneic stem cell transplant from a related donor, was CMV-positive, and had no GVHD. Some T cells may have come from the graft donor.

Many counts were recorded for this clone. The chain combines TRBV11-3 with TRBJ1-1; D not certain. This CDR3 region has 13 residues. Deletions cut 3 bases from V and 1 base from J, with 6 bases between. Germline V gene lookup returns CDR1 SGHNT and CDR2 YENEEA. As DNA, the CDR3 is TGTGCCAGCAGCTTCAAGGCGAACACTGAAGCTTTCTTT. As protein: CASSFKANTEAFF.

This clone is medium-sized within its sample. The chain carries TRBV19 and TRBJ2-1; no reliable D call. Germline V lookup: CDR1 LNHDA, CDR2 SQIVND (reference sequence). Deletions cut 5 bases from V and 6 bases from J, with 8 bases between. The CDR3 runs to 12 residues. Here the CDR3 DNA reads TGTGCCAGTAGTCCCAGACTCAATGAGCAGTTCTTC. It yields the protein CASSPRLNEQFF.

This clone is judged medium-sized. The CDR3: CASTHVTQGSYEQYF. The CDR3 coding sequence is TGTGCCAGCACCCACGTCACCCAGGGGTCCTACGAGCAGTACTTC. The chain is built from TRBV2 and TRBJ2-7, with TRBD1 as a possible D gene (6 bases). This CDR3 spans 15 amino acids. Germline loops: CDR1 SNHLY, CDR2 FYNNEI. The ends were cut back, 7 bases at V and 1 base at J, with 17 bases in the middle.

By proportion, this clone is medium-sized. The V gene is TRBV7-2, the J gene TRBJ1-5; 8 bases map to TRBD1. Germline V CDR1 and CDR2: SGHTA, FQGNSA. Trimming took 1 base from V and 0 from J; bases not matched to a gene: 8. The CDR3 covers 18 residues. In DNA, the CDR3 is TGTGCCAGCAGCTTAGGGGCCGGGACAGGTTATAGCAATCAGCCCCAGCATTTT. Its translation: CASSLGAGTGYSNQPQHF.

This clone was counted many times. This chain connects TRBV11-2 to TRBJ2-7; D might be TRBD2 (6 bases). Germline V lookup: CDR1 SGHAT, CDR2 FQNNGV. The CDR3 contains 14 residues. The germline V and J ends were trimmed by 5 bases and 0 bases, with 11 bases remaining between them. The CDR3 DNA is TGTGCCAGCAGCCCTCGACTAGACTCCTACGAGCAGTACTTC. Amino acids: CASSPRLDSYEQYF.

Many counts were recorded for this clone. CDR3 in amino acids: CASKIAVGNTEAFF. The CDR3 DNA reads as TGTGCCAGCAAGATTGCCGTCGGGAACACTGAAGCTTTCTTT. V usage is TRBV6-5 and J usage is TRBJ1-1; no reliable D call. Germline lookup yields CDR1 MNHEY and CDR2 SVGAGI. This CDR3 is built from 14 residues. V was shortened by 7 bases and J by 1 base, with 13 bases between the two germline ends.

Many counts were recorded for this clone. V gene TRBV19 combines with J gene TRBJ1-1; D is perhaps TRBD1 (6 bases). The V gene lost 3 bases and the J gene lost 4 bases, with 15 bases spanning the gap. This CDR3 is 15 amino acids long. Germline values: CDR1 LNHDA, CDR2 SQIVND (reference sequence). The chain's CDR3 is CASSMGAATGTEAFF. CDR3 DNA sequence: TGTGCCAGTAGTATGGGGGCAGCTACCGGCACTGAAGCTTTCTTT.

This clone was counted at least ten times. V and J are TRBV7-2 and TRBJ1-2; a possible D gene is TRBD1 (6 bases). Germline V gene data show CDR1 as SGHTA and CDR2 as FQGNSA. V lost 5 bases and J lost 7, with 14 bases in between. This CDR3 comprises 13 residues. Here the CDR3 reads CASSPGGPFGYTF. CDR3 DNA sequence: TGTGCCAGCAGCCCGGGGGGCCCCTTTGGCTACACCTTC.

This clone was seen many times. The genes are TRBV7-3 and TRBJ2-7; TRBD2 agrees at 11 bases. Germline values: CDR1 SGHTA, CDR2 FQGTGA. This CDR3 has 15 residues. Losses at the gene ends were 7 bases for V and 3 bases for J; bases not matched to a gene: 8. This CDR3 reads CASKFSGRALYEQYF. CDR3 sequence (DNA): TGTGCCAGCAAATTTAGCGGGAGGGCCCTCTACGAGCAGTACTTC.

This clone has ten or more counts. For the CDR3, the DNA is TGTGCCAGCAGTCAGGCCACAGATACGCAGTATTTT. It translates to CASSQATDTQYF. The J gene is TRBJ2-3, the V gene TRBV6-6; no definite D call. CDR3 length equals 12 residues. The germline V gene has CDR1 MNHNY and CDR2 SVGAGI (reference sequence). The ends were cut back, 5 bases at V and 2 bases at J, with 5 bases in the middle.

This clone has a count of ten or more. CDR3 bases: TGTGCCAGCAGCCTATCGAGGGGCAGGGTGGATAATACGCAGTATTTT. Its translation: CASSLSRGRVDNTQYF. This rearrangement joins TRBV7-2 to TRBJ2-3; D tentatively fits TRBD1 or TRBD2 (5 bases each). The CDR3 totals 16 residues. With 5 bases removed from V and 7 bases from J, the gap between germline ends came to 22 bases. CDR1 SGHTA and CDR2 FQGNSA come from the germline V gene.

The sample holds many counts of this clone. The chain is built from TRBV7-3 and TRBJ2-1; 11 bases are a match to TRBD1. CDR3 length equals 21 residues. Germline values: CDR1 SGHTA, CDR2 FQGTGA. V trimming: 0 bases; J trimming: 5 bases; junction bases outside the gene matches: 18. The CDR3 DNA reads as TGTGCCAGCAGCTTAACGTCGATCGGACAGGGGGCTCAAGGAAAGAACAATGAGCAGTTCTTC. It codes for CASSLTSIGQGAQGKNNEQFF.

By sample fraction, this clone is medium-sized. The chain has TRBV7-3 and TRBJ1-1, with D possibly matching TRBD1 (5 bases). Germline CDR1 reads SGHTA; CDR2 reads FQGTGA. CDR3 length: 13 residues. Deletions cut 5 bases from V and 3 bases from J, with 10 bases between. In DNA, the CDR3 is TGTGCCAGCAGCAAGGGGCAGCACACTGAAGCTTTCTTT. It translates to CASSKGQHTEAFF. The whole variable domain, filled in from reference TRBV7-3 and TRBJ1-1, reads GAGVSQTPSNKVTEKGKYVELRCDPISGHTALYWYRQSLGQGPEFLIYFQGTGAADDSGLPNDRFFAVRPEGSVSTLKIQRTERGDSAVYLCASSKGQHTEAFFGQGTRLTVV.

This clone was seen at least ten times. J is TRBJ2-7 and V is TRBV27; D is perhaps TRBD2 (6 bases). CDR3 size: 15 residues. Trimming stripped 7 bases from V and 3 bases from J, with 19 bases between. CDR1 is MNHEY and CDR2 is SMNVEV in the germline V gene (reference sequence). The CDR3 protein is CASKLRDSEGYEQYF. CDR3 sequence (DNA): TGTGCCAGCAAGCTCCGGGACTCCGAGGGCTACGAGCAGTACTTC.

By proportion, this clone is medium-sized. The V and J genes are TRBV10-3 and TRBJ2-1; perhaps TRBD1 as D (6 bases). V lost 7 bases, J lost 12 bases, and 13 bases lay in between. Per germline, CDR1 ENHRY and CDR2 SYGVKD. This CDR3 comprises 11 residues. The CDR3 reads CAITIGDTQFF. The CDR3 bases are TGTGCCATCACCATCGGGGACACGCAGTTCTTC.

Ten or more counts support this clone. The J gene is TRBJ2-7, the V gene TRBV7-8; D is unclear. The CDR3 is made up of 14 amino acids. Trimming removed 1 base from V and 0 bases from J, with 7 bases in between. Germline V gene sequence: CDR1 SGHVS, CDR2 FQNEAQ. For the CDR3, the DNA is TGTGCCAGCAGCTTAGTTGTCCTCTCCTACGAGCAGTACTTC. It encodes CASSLVVLSYEQYF.

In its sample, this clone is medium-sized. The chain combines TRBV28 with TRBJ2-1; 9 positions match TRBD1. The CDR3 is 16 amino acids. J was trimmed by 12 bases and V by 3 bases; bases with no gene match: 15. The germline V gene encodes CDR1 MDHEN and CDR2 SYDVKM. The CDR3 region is CASSLTSPLTGGGQFF. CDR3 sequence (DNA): TGTGCCAGCAGTTTGACCAGCCCGCTGACAGGGGGAGGGCAGTTCTTC.